This TCR beta chain is drawn from a study of cytomegalovirus exposure and HLA in healthy donors. Study results and limitations: In vitro testing confirmed three CMV-associated chains as specific for CMV antigens. There were over 150 TCR beta chains listed as cytomegalovirus-associated. The classifier was said to identify cytomegalovirus status with high specificity and sensitivity. Per a prior analysis, the majority of TCR beta V segments were productive roughly 90% or roughly 30% of the time.

The CDR3 consists of 13 residues. Trimming pared 5 bases from V and 6 bases from J, leaving 11 bases between. The germline gives CDR1 SSHAT, CDR2 FNYEAQ (reference sequence). The PCR made use of 60 Vbeta and 13 Jbeta primers. Assay: immunoSEQ multiplex PCR; the TCRdb copy retains only in-frame clones and omits some. The sample shows 130,000 or so clones, roughly 86% of them seen only once. This clone was detected only once. Its specificity is unknown. The sample comprised PBMCs. This TCR derives from a woman aged 40-49 years in good health and CMV-seronegative. The J gene is TRBJ2-1, the V gene TRBV7-7, with a tentative D call TRBD2 (6 bases). The CDR3 reads CASSLAGFNEQFF. CDR3 bases: TGTGCCAGCAGCCTCGCGGGGTTCAATGAGCAGTTCTTC.